This T cell receptor (beta chain) was sequenced during a study of T cell responses to AZD1222 COVID-19 vaccine. The study, taken as a whole, reports: Donors skewed white British and female; clonal diversity was possibly underestimated. Unmutated variant regions are reportedly targeted by nearly half of spike-specific TCRs.

Repertoires were generated with immunoSEQ multiplex PCR, while TCRdb's copy carries only in-frame clones and drops some. The repertoire holds under 30,000 clones, with around 87% as singletons. Germline V lookup: CDR1 LGHDT, CDR2 YNNKEL (reference sequence). There are 14 residues in the CDR3. V lost 7 bases to trimming and J lost 3 bases; unmatched junction nucleotides: 7. Points on this clone: Its antigen is still unknown.

The sequencing here drew on peripheral blood, taken 28 days after the second AZD1222 dose. The receptor comes from an adult who received the AZD1222 COVID-19 vaccine. The V gene is TRBV3-1 (or the pseudogene TRBV3-2), the J gene TRBJ2-7; 9 bases are shared with TRBD1. The CDR3: CASKESGQGYEQYF. The CDR3 DNA follows: TGTGCCAGCAAAGAATCGGGACAGGGCTACGAGCAGTACTTC.